This entry features one T cell receptor (beta chain) sequence. The antigen is not known. This record comes from a study of cytomegalovirus exposure and HLA in healthy donors. Findings and caveats of the study: Cytomegalovirus-associated TCR beta chains were listed, numbering some 150. Some public TCRs appeared in many individuals, while most sequences were rare.

Germline lookup yields CDR1 SGHVS and CDR2 FQNEAQ. The J segment lost 6 bases and the V segment lost 0 bases, leaving 8 bases of the junction unmatched. This CDR3 has 15 residues. Clones were read by immunoSEQ multiplex PCR, and TCRdb kept only the in-frame ones, dropping some. The data contain 220,000 or so clones, approximately 83% of them singletons. The TCR comes from a woman in her twenties or thirties in good health and CMV-seropositive. The genes are TRBV7-8 and TRBJ2-7, with TRBD2 identical over 7 bases. Sequenced: PBMCs. CDR3 protein: CASSLALSGGAEQYF. Written as DNA, the CDR3 is TGTGCCAGCAGCTTAGCTCTATCGGGAGGTGCCGAGCAGTACTTC.